This T cell receptor (beta chain) is drawn from a study of T cells in Graves' hyperthyroidism and ophthalmopathy. From germline, CDR1 is SGDLS and CDR2 YYNGEE. The CDR3 sequence is 15 residues long. Using RNA transcripts as the source, TCR beta CDR3 regions were amplified. TCR CDR3 regions were first amplified by RT-PCR with HTBI primers. In TCRdb, the multiplex PCR reads were re-called with MiXCR into one record per CDR3 protein. The sample lists approximately 370,000 distinct CDR3 sequences, approximately 18% seen once, with approximately 30% in the top ten. Concerning this clonotype itself: The junction departs from the called germline gene at one end, perhaps through a read error.

The sequencing input was blood. The source is a woman in her twenties or thirties with Graves' hyperthyroidism that later progressed to Graves' ophthalmopathy. This chain connects TRBV9 to TRBJ2-1, with a weak D call TRBD2 (7 bases). CDR3 in DNA: TGTGCCAGCACCGGATTGCGCGGGGGCTTAGATGATCAGTTCTTC. Its translation: CASTGLRGGLDDQFF.